This T cell receptor beta chain derives from a study of blood T cell repertoires in COVID-19. This CDR3 is built from 10 residues. Trimming removed 3 bases at V and 10 bases at J, with 9 bases between. Germline CDR1 is SQVTM and CDR2 is ANQGSEA. The table lists this clone with a count of one. Original methodology: How many nucleated cells were present was estimated from reference gene primer amplification. Profiling relied on immunoSEQ multiplex PCR, and the TCRdb table lists in-frame clones only, not all of them. For V, J and clone size, that table is used; D and trimming come from the DNA. Of about 270,000 clones listed, approximately 86% are singletons.

The source is a woman between 18 and 29 years old who had recovered from COVID-19. The chain links TRBV29-1 to TRBJ1-2; D is undetermined. The sample was PBMCs or T cells enriched from blood (not recorded which). The CDR3: CSVEGGLYTF. For the CDR3, the DNA is TGCAGCGTTGAGGGAGGGCTCTACACCTTC.